The present T cell receptor beta chain was sequenced within a study of identical twins. As for this clonotype: Its antigen is as yet unknown.

Template switching (which added a universal primer site) was used, and cDNA carried unique molecular identifiers. TCRdb independently ran MiXCR on the 5' RACE reads; one entry per CDR3 protein. Of 450,000 to 500,000 distinct CDR3 sequences in the sample, more than 13% were seen once. Study findings and constraints: Partly confounded zero-insertion analyses could result from invariant MAIT and iNKT cells. Out-of-frame alpha sequences common to twins exhibited an excess of low generation probability.

The trim removed 2 bases at V and 3 bases at J, leaving 7 bases unmatched. Germline V gene sequence: CDR1 MNHEY, CDR2 SVGEGT. This CDR3 spans 16 amino acids. Healthy Caucasians alone served as donors. This sample was also put to use in a study of yellow fever vaccine responses in identical twins.

The chain uses TRBV6-2 or TRBV6-3 and TRBJ2-1, with 7 bases lining up with TRBD1. This TCR came from a young woman in good health. Specimen: CD4+ T cells sorted from blood. CDR3 in amino acids: CASSYAAGGNYNEQFF. The CDR3 bases are TGTGCCAGCAGTTACGCGGCAGGGGGTAACTACAATGAGCAGTTCTTC.